A single sample gave rise to the 21 T cell receptor beta chains below, sequenced in a study of T cell changes during pregnancy in multiple sclerosis. The method was immunoSEQ multiplex PCR; TCRdb's version includes in-frame clones alone and lacks a portion of them. Of 90,000 or so clones listed, roughly 90% are singletons. The specimen comprised peripheral blood, sampled in the first trimester of pregnancy. These receptors were taken from a female donor with multiple sclerosis, enrolled in a pregnancy study.

The chain has TRBV27 and TRBJ2-7; D possibly corresponds to TRBD2 (5 bases). The CDR3 contains 12 residues. Looked up from germline, CDR1 is MNHEY and CDR2 is SMNVEV (reference sequence). The V end was cut by 4 bases, the J end by 6 bases, with 10 bases between. CDR3 nucleotides: TGTGCCAGCAGTTCTTCCGGAGGCGAGCAGTACTTC. It is translated as CASSSSGGEQYF.

The chain employs TRBV10-2 and TRBJ1-1, with D uncertain. Per germline, CDR1 WSHSY and CDR2 SAAADI. Trimming shortened V by 2 bases and J by 0 bases, and 4 bases separated the two germline ends. This CDR3 has 13 residues. The CDR3 spells CASSEHMNTEAFF. CDR3 DNA: TGCGCCAGCAGTGAGCACATGAACACTGAAGCTTTCTTT.

The rearrangement uses TRBV19 and TRBJ2-5; no firm D call. The germline V and J ends were trimmed by 1 base and 5 bases, with 17 bases remaining between them. The CDR3 totals 16 residues. Germline V CDR1 and CDR2: LNHDA, SQIVND (reference sequence). The CDR3 nucleotides are TGTGCCAGTAGTATAGGTCCTAGTCCTTTCGGGGAGACCCAGTACTTC. Its protein product is CASSIGPSPFGETQYF. Full variable domain (missing parts from reference TRBV19 and TRBJ2-5): DGGITQSPKYLFRKEGQNVTLSCEQNLNHDAMYWYRQDPGQGLRLIYYSQIVNDFQKGDIAEGYSVSREKKESFPLTVTSAQKNPTAFYLCASSIGPSPFGETQYFGPGTRLLVL.

The genes are TRBV7-8 and TRBJ2-7; D might be TRBD1 (6 bases). This CDR3 has 16 residues. V lost 5 bases to trimming and J lost 4 bases, with 21 bases between them. CDR1 SGHVS and CDR2 FQNEAQ come from the germline V gene. The CDR3 here is CASSQEQGRGSYEQYF. DNA for the CDR3: TGTGCCAGCAGCCAAGAGCAAGGCAGGGGTTCATACGAGCAGTACTTC.

In its sample, this clone was seen once. This rearrangement joins TRBV30 to TRBJ1-2, with 10 bases aligning to TRBD1. Per germline, CDR1 GTSNPN and CDR2 SVGIG (reference sequence). V trimming: 1 base; J trimming: 4 bases; junction bases outside the gene matches: 6. The CDR3 runs 15 residues. CDR3 DNA: TGTGCCTGGAGTGATGGGACAGGGGAATCCTATGGCTACACCTTC. Its translation is CAWSDGTGESYGYTF. Using reference TRBV30 and TRBJ1-2 for the parts outside the CDR3, the full variable domain is SQTIHQWPATLVQPVGSPLSLECTVEGTSNPNLYWYRQAAGRGLQLLFYSVGIGQISSEVPQNLSASRPQDRQFILSSKKLLLSDSGFYLCAWSDGTGESYGYTFGSGTRLTVV.

This clone was detected once. The rearrangement links TRBV11-3 to TRBJ2-1, with TRBD2 matching 10 bases. J was trimmed by 1 base and V by 4 bases; bases with no gene match: 16. This CDR3 region has 20 residues. Per the germline V gene, CDR1 is SGHNT and CDR2 is YENEEA. The CDR3 protein is CASSSGGSGRAEWSYNEQFF. CDR3 bases: TGTGCCAGCAGCTCGGGGGGAAGCGGGAGGGCCGAGTGGTCCTACAATGAGCAGTTCTTC.

J is TRBJ2-2 and V is TRBV18; D ambiguous. The CDR3 has 13 amino acids. Germline V gene sequence: CDR1 KGHSH, CDR2 LQKENI. V lost 3 bases, J lost 2 bases, and 4 bases lay in between. This CDR3 is CASSPFNTGELFF. Here the CDR3 DNA reads TGTGCCAGCTCACCCTTTAACACCGGGGAGCTGTTTTTT.

The chain couples TRBV10-1 to TRBJ1-5, with D maybe TRBD1 (5 bases). V lost 6 bases and J 0 bases, leaving 9 bases between the germline ends. This CDR3 is 14 amino acids long. Per germline, CDR1 WNHNN and CDR2 SYGVQD (reference sequence). The CDR3, as DNA: TGCGCCAGCAGCCGACAGTTTAGCAATCAGCCCCAGCATTTT. Protein: CASSRQFSNQPQHF.

About this clone: This may stem from a read error, because a much larger clone lies one nucleotide away. V is TRBV7-9 and J is TRBJ2-1, with a weak D call TRBD2 (6 bases). Trimming removed 5 bases at V and 3 bases at J, with 20 bases between. CDR1 and CDR2 from the germline V gene are SEHNR and FQNEAQ (reference sequence). This CDR3 has 17 amino acids. For the CDR3, the DNA is TGTGCCAGCAGCCCCGGTCGGCTAGCGAGAGGCTACAATGAGCAGTTCTTC. It encodes CASSPGRLARGYNEQFF.

In its sample, this clone was seen a few times. The genes are TRBV19 and TRBJ1-5; D remains ambiguous. The CDR3 has 14 amino acids. V was trimmed by 4 bases and J by 4 bases, leaving 11 bases between them. CDR1 is LNHDA and CDR2 is SQIVND in the germline V gene (reference sequence). This CDR3 reads CASSNGRDNQPQHF. For the CDR3, the DNA is TGTGCCAGTAGTAACGGACGGGATAATCAGCCCCAGCATTTT.

This clone occurred once. The chain couples TRBV14 to TRBJ2-1, with a possible D match to TRBD2 (6 bases). CDR3 size: 15 residues. Trimming cost V 4 bases and J 3 bases, with 13 bases left between them. Germline V gives CDR1 SGHDN, CDR2 FVKESK. Written as DNA, the CDR3 is TGTGCCAGCAGCCGTGATGGACTAAGCTACAATGAGCAGTTCTTC. It yields the protein CASSRDGLSYNEQFF.

CDR3 amino acids: CAIRVEGGYEQYF. The CDR3 nucleotides read TGTGCCATCAGAGTGGAAGGGGGCTACGAGCAGTACTTC. The chain is built from TRBV10-3 and TRBJ2-7, with D perhaps TRBD1 (6 bases). V dropped 6 bases and J dropped 3 bases, with 12 bases sitting between them. CDR3 length equals 13 residues. The germline V gene encodes CDR1 ENHRY and CDR2 SYGVKD.

This clone has only one observation. The CDR3 coding sequence is TGTGCCAGCAGATCCCGGAAAGGGGGCTATGGCTACACCTTC. It codes for CASRSRKGGYGYTF. V and J are TRBV6-5 and TRBJ1-2; D may be TRBD1 (6 bases). The V gene's germline CDR1 is MNHEY and CDR2 SVGAGI. The V and J ends lost 6 bases and 4 bases respectively, with 15 bases between them. CDR3 length: 14 amino acids.

The chain combines TRBV2 with TRBJ2-3; maybe TRBD2 (5 bases). The V end was cut by 5 bases, the J end by 0 bases, with 15 bases between. This CDR3 spans 16 amino acids. Germline V gene sequence: CDR1 SNHLY, CDR2 FYNNEI. The CDR3 region is CASSLRGSTSTDTQYF. Here the CDR3 DNA reads TGTGCCAGCAGTCTTCGGGGATCTACCAGCACAGATACGCAGTATTTT.

This clone appeared a few times. The chain employs TRBV5-4 and TRBJ1-2; 8 bases map to TRBD1. After removal of 4 bases from V and 4 bases from J, the junction contained 6 bases not matched to a gene. The germline V gene encodes CDR1 SGHNT and CDR2 YYREEE (reference sequence). The CDR3 loop spans 14 amino acids. CDR3 sequence: CASSRPGTGYGYTF. CDR3 in DNA: TGTGCCAGCAGCCGCCCCGGGACAGGCTATGGCTACACCTTC.

The chain carries TRBV6-4 and TRBJ2-5, with TRBD1 matching over 8 bases. In germline, CDR1 is MRHNA, CDR2 SNTAGT. V lost 7 bases and J lost 2; bases outside the gene matches: 15. The CDR3 totals 17 residues. The CDR3 nucleotides read TGTGCCAGCACTCTCGATAAAAAGGGGACAGGACAAGAGACCCAGTACTTC. It is translated as CASTLDKKGTGQETQYF.

The chain uses TRBV6-6 and TRBJ2-5; a weak D match, TRBD1 (7 bases). CDR1 and CDR2 from the germline V gene are MNHNY and SVGAGI (reference sequence). The CDR3 has 16 residues. V was clipped by 6 bases and J by 2 bases, with 19 bases between them. CDR3: CASSKTRTGGQETQYF. The CDR3 DNA reads TGTGCCAGCAGCAAAACTCGGACAGGAGGGCAAGAGACCCAGTACTTC.

The chain combines TRBV19 with TRBJ2-1; TRBD1 might be the D (7 bases). The CDR3 contains 13 residues. Germline V gene lookup returns CDR1 LNHDA and CDR2 SQIVND (reference sequence). V was pared by 9 bases and J by 4 bases, with 13 bases between. CDR3 amino acids: CASRETGYNEQFF. CDR3 bases: TGTGCCAGCCGGGAGACAGGGTACAATGAGCAGTTCTTC. The whole variable domain, filled in from reference TRBV19 and TRBJ2-1, reads DGGITQSPKYLFRKEGQNVTLSCEQNLNHDAMYWYRQDPGQGLRLIYYSQIVNDFQKGDIAEGYSVSREKKESFPLTVTSAQKNPTAFYLCASRETGYNEQFFGPGTRLTVL.

The chain joins TRBV27 to TRBJ1-1; tentatively, D is TRBD1 (6 bases). The CDR3 contains 16 residues. The V and J ends lost 4 bases and 0 bases respectively, with 15 bases between them. CDR1 is MNHEY and CDR2 is SMNVEV in the germline V gene (reference sequence). CDR3 coding DNA: TGTGCCAGCAGTTCGGTTACAGGGTTGGTGAACACTGAAGCTTTCTTT. Protein: CASSSVTGLVNTEAFF.

This chain joins TRBV30 and TRBJ2-7; 7 bases fit TRBD2. The CDR3 runs 13 residues. Germline CDR1 is GTSNPN and CDR2 is SVGIG (reference sequence). V was clipped by 5 bases and J by 2 bases; unmatched bases: 6. CDR3 nucleotide sequence: TGTGCCTGGTCCCGGGGGGACCCCTACGAGCAGTACTTC. Its translation: CAWSRGDPYEQYF. Combining the CDR3 with reference TRBV30 and TRBJ2-7 gives the whole variable domain SQTIHQWPATLVQPVGSPLSLECTVEGTSNPNLYWYRQAAGRGLQLLFYSVGIGQISSEVPQNLSASRPQDRQFILSSKKLLLSDSGFYLCAWSRGDPYEQYFGPGTRLTVT.

The chain is built from TRBV9 and TRBJ2-7; D uncertain. From germline, CDR1 is SGDLS and CDR2 YYNGEE. This CDR3 is 13 amino acids long. V was clipped by 1 base and J by 2 bases, with 7 bases between them. The CDR3 nucleotides are TGTGCCAGCAGCGTAAACAGACCCTACGAGCAGTACTTC. This codes for CASSVNRPYEQYF.